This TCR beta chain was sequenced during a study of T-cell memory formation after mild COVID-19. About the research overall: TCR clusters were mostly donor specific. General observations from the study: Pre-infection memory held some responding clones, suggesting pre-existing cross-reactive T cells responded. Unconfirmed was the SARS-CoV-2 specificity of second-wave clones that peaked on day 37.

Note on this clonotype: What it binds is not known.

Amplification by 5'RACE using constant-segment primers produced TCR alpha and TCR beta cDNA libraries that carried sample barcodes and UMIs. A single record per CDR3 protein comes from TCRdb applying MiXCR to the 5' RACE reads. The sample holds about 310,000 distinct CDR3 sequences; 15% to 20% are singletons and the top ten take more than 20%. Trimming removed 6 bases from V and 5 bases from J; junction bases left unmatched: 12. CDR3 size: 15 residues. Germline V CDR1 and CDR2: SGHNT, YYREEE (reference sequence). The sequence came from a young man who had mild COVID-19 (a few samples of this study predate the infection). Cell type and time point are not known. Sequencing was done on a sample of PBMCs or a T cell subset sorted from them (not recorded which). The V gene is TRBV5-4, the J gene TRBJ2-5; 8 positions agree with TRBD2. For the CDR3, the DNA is TGTGCCAGCACCTCAGCGGGGGCAGGACGGGAGACCCAGTACTTC. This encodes CASTSAGAGRETQYF. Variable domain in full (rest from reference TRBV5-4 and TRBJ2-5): ETGVTQSPTHLIKTRGQQVTLRCSSQSGHNTVSWYQQALGQGPQFIFQYYREEENGRGNFPPRFSGLQFPNYSSELNVNALELDDSALYLCASTSAGAGRETQYFGPGTRLLVL.